These T cell receptor beta chains were read from a single sample in a study of shared clonotypes between healthy human individuals. Repertoires were generated with immunoSEQ multiplex PCR, while TCRdb's copy carries only in-frame clones and drops some. The table lists some 700,000 clones, roughly 91% of them singletons. The sample comprised memory CD8+ T cells from PBMCs. The source of these receptors is a man between 18 and 29 years old in good health. Some clones in this sample may be carry-over from other donors' samples. Each CDR3 is given with its conserved first and last residue. A D gene is named only where the DNA matches it firmly. Rows may omit the clone size; those that give it use once, few, many or a size class.

j_call v_call d_call clone_size cdr3_aa cdr3_nt
TRBJ2-3 TRBV7-9 - - CASSLALGGSEDTQYF TGTGCCAGCAGCTTAGCGCTAGGCGGGTCCGAAGATACGCAGTATTTT
TRBJ2-7 TRBV9 - - CASSGAGTSSYEQYF TGTGCCAGCAGCGGCGCCGGGACGAGCTCCTACGAGCAGTACTTC
TRBJ2-3 TRBV27 - - CASSGVTDTQYF TGTGCCAGCTCAGGGGTTACAGATACGCAGTATTTT
TRBJ2-1 TRBV4-2 TRBD2 - CASSLGLAGGENEQFF TGTGCCAGCAGCTTAGGACTAGCGGGAGGGGAAAATGAGCAGTTCTTC
TRBJ1-2 TRBV6-6 TRBD1 - CASTPQTGTGNYGYTF TGTGCCAGCACCCCCCAAACCGGGACAGGAAACTATGGCTACACCTTC
TRBJ2-7 TRBV25-1 - - CASRGHRSYEQYF TGTGCCAGCAGAGGACATCGATCCTACGAGCAGTACTTC
TRBJ2-2 TRBV14 - few CASSQSRWYTGELFF TGTGCCAGCAGCCAGAGTAGGTGGTACACCGGGGAGCTGTTTTTT
TRBJ2-1 TRBV27 TRBD2 - CASSPRTGLADNEQFF TGTGCCAGCAGTCCGCGGACGGGACTAGCGGACAATGAGCAGTTCTTC
TRBJ2-2 TRBV6-5 TRBD2 - CATKPGLVSGELFF TGTGCCACCAAGCCGGGACTAGTTTCCGGGGAGCTGTTTTTT
TRBJ1-1 TRBV9 TRBD1 - CASSPIRTGAQYTEAFF TGTGCCAGCAGCCCCATCCGGACAGGGGCGCAGTACACTGAAGCTTTCTTT
TRBJ2-5 TRBV28 TRBD1 - CASSFIGDRRETQYF TGTGCCAGCAGTTTTATTGGGGACAGGCGAGAGACCCAGTACTTC
TRBJ1-4 TRBV6-1 - - CASSEKGGGMILVATNEKLFF TGTGCCAGCAGTGAAAAAGGAGGGGGAATGATTTTAGTGGCAACTAATGAAAAACTGTTTTTT
TRBJ2-7 TRBV27 - - CASSLLPFNTGIEQYF TGTGCCAGCAGTTTACTGCCATTCAATACTGGGATCGAGCAGTACTTC
TRBJ2-2 TRBV27 - - CASSFYGSPRTGELFF TGTGCCAGCAGTTTCTACGGGTCCCCCAGGACCGGGGAGCTGTTTTTT
TRBJ2-7 TRBV5-5 - - CASSLNSRAYEQYF TGTGCCAGCAGCTTGAATAGTAGGGCCTACGAGCAGTACTTC
TRBJ2-7 TRBV5-6 - - CASSLHQGGRFAYEQYF TGTGCCAGCAGCTTGCACCAGGGGGGTCGCTTCGCCTACGAGCAGTACTTC
TRBJ2-7 TRBV19 TRBD1 - CASSIFSDRDVSYEQYF TGTGCCAGTAGTATATTTTCGGACAGGGATGTATCCTACGAGCAGTACTTC
TRBJ1-1 TRBV6-1 - once CASVDRDVPNTEAFF TGTGCCTCGGTCGACCGGGACGTACCGAACACTGAAGCTTTCTTT
TRBJ2-1 TRBV25-1 - - CASSRRGSYNEQFF TGTGCCAGCAGTAGGCGGGGTTCCTACAATGAGCAGTTCTTC
TRBJ2-3 TRBV7-8 TRBD1 - CASSLDGVGGRDTQYF TGTGCCAGCAGCTTAGACGGGGTAGGGGGCCGCGATACGCAGTATTTT
TRBJ2-7 TRBV4-1 - - CASSQDDSYEQYF TGCGCCAGCAGCCAAGATGACAGCTACGAGCAGTACTTC
TRBJ2-2 TRBV2 - - CASSAYGTLAVGELFF TGTGCCAGCAGTGCATACGGGACTTTGGCGGTCGGGGAGCTGTTTTTT
TRBJ2-7 TRBV27 - - CASGLRDGTYEQYF TGTGCCAGCGGATTACGGGACGGTACCTACGAGCAGTACTTC
TRBJ2-5 TRBV4-3 - - CASSSSLGQAGQETQYF TGCGCCAGCAGCTCCTCTCTAGGACAAGCAGGCCAAGAGACCCAGTACTTC
TRBJ2-1 TRBV28 - - CASSLVYNEQFF TGTGCCAGCAGTTTGGTCTACAATGAGCAGTTCTTC
TRBJ2-7 TRBV5-4 TRBD2 once CASSAGGGRGYEQYF TGTGCCAGCAGCGCCGGGGGCGGGAGGGGCTACGAGCAGTACTTC
TRBJ2-7 TRBV27 TRBD2 - CASNPAGRADYEQYF TGTGCCAGCAATCCTGCCGGGAGGGCCGATTACGAGCAGTACTTC
TRBJ2-3 TRBV6-4 - - CASNGGGYGTAQIIDTQYF TGTGCCAGCAATGGAGGGGGCTACGGGACAGCCCAGATAATAGATACGCAGTATTTT
TRBJ1-2 TRBV27 - - CASSFGGIYGYTF TGTGCCAGCAGTTTCGGAGGAATCTATGGCTACACCTTC
TRBJ1-2 TRBV28 - - CASSPNDNGHGYTF TGTGCCAGCAGCCCCAATGATAATGGCCATGGCTACACCTTC
TRBJ2-1 TRBV28 TRBD2 - CASSMEREILYNEQFF TGTGCCAGCAGCATGGAGCGGGAGATATTATACAATGAGCAGTTCTTC
TRBJ2-2 TRBV9 - once CASSPNTGELFF TGTGCCAGCAGCCCAAACACCGGGGAGCTGTTTTTT
TRBJ1-2 TRBV19 - - CASSTRAGGYTF TGTGCCAGTAGTACCCGGGCGGGTGGCTACACCTTC